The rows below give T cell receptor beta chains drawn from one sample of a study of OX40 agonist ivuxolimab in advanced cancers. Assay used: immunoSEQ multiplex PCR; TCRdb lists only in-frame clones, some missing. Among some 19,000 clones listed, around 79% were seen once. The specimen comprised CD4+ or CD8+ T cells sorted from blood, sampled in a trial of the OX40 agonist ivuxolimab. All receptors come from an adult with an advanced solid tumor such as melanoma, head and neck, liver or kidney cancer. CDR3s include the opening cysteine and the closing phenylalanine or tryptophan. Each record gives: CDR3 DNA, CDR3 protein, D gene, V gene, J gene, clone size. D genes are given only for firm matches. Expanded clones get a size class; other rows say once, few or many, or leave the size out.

CDR3nt: TGTGCCAGCAGAGGACACCCGACCGAGACCTATGGCTACACCTTC
CDR3aa: CASRGHPTETYGYTF
d_gene: .
v_gene: TRBV6-9
j_gene: TRBJ1-2
abundance: .

CDR3nt: TGCGCCAGCAGCTTTCCCATATCCTACGAGCAGTACTTC
CDR3aa: CASSFPISYEQYF
d_gene: .
v_gene: TRBV5-1
j_gene: TRBJ2-7
abundance: .

CDR3nt: TGTGCCAGTAGTATCACGGGCGACAGCTCCTACGAGCAGTACTTC
CDR3aa: CASSITGDSSYEQYF
d_gene: .
v_gene: TRBV19
j_gene: TRBJ2-7
abundance: few

CDR3nt: TGTGCCAGCAGTACGGGAGGGGCCAACGTCCTGACTTTC
CDR3aa: CASSTGGANVLTF
d_gene: .
v_gene: TRBV27
j_gene: TRBJ2-6
abundance: .

CDR3nt: TGTGCCAGCAGCGTAGGGGGAGAAGACACGCAGTATTTT
CDR3aa: CASSVGGEDTQYF
d_gene: .
v_gene: TRBV9
j_gene: TRBJ2-3
abundance: .

CDR3nt: TGTGCCAGCAGCTTTCAGGGGGCCGGGGAGCTGTTTTTT
CDR3aa: CASSFQGAGELFF
d_gene: TRBD1
v_gene: TRBV7-9
j_gene: TRBJ2-2
abundance: .

CDR3nt: TGTGCCAGTAGTGGCACTAGCGGGGGGGCCGGAGAGACCCAGTACTTC
CDR3aa: CASSGTSGGAGETQYF
d_gene: TRBD2
v_gene: TRBV19
j_gene: TRBJ2-5
abundance: .

CDR3nt: TGCGCCAGCAGTGAGAACAGGGAATACACTGAAGCTTTCTTT
CDR3aa: CASSENREYTEAFF
d_gene: .
v_gene: TRBV10-1
j_gene: TRBJ1-1
abundance: .

CDR3nt: TGTGCCAGTAGGGGACTAGCGGGGAATGAGCAGTTCTTC
CDR3aa: CASRGLAGNEQFF
d_gene: TRBD2
v_gene: TRBV6-5
j_gene: TRBJ2-1
abundance: .

CDR3nt: TGTGCCAGCCAAGAAGAAGGTTCTACCTCCTACGAGCAGTACTTC
CDR3aa: CASQEEGSTSYEQYF
d_gene: .
v_gene: TRBV27
j_gene: TRBJ2-7
abundance: .

CDR3nt: TGTGCCAGCAGCTTGGCGGCCGTAAAGAGAAAACTGTTTTTT
CDR3aa: CASSLAAVKRKLFF
d_gene: .
v_gene: TRBV5-4
j_gene: TRBJ1-4
abundance: .

CDR3nt: TGTGCCAGCAGAAGGGCCGGGGGGGAGACCCAGTACTTC
CDR3aa: CASRRAGGETQYF
d_gene: TRBD2
v_gene: TRBV28
j_gene: TRBJ2-5
abundance: .

CDR3nt: TGTGCCAGCAGCCCCGGAAGGGGGGAAACCGGGGAGCTGTTTTTT
CDR3aa: CASSPGRGETGELFF
d_gene: .
v_gene: TRBV4-2
j_gene: TRBJ2-2
abundance: .

CDR3nt: TGCGCCAGCAGCCCAAGACAGGGGCAAGGAGAGACCCAGTACTTC
CDR3aa: CASSPRQGQGETQYF
d_gene: TRBD1
v_gene: TRBV5-1
j_gene: TRBJ2-5
abundance: .

CDR3nt: TGCGCCAGCAGCCAACGCCCCGTCAGGGTGTCGGGCACAGATACGCAGTATTTT
CDR3aa: CASSQRPVRVSGTDTQYF
d_gene: .
v_gene: TRBV4-3
j_gene: TRBJ2-3
abundance: .

CDR3nt: TGTGCCAGCAGTTCCGGGACAGGCTACGAGCAGTACTTC
CDR3aa: CASSSGTGYEQYF
d_gene: TRBD1
v_gene: TRBV28
j_gene: TRBJ2-7
abundance: .

CDR3nt: TGCGCCAGCAGCCAAGTGAGGTTTTCACCCCTCCACTTT
CDR3aa: CASSQVRFSPLHF
d_gene: .
v_gene: TRBV4-3
j_gene: TRBJ1-6
abundance: .

CDR3nt: TGCAGTGCAAGGACGACGATACAGCAGTTCTTC
CDR3aa: CSARTTIQQFF
d_gene: .
v_gene: TRBV20-1
j_gene: TRBJ2-1
abundance: .

CDR3nt: TGTGCCAGCAGCCAAGAATGGGGGATAGGCTACAATGAGCAGTTCTTC
CDR3aa: CASSQEWGIGYNEQFF
d_gene: .
v_gene: TRBV4-2
j_gene: TRBJ2-1
abundance: few

CDR3nt: TGCGCCAGCAGCCAAGAGAGGGGGAGGTACGAGCAGTACTTC
CDR3aa: CASSQERGRYEQYF
d_gene: .
v_gene: TRBV4-3
j_gene: TRBJ2-7
abundance: .

CDR3nt: TGTGCCAGCAGCGTCGGGGGACTAGCTCCGATAAATGAGCAGTTCTTC
CDR3aa: CASSVGGLAPINEQFF
d_gene: TRBD2
v_gene: TRBV9
j_gene: TRBJ2-1
abundance: .

CDR3nt: TGTGCCAGCAGCTTACCAAGGACAGGGGGCCTGGACACTGAAGCTTTCTTT
CDR3aa: CASSLPRTGGLDTEAFF
d_gene: TRBD1
v_gene: TRBV7-9
j_gene: TRBJ1-1
abundance: .

CDR3nt: TGTGCCAGCAGCTTAGAGGGACTAGCGACACAAGAGACCCAGTACTTC
CDR3aa: CASSLEGLATQETQYF
d_gene: TRBD2
v_gene: TRBV7-9
j_gene: TRBJ2-5
abundance: .

CDR3nt: TGTGCCAGCAGTGAAGTCAGTCAGCCCCAGCATTTT
CDR3aa: CASSEVSQPQHF
d_gene: .
v_gene: TRBV6-1
j_gene: TRBJ1-5
abundance: .

CDR3nt: TGTGCCAGCAGCCCCCGGACTAGCGGGGGGCTTAGCACAGATACGCAGTATTTT
CDR3aa: CASSPRTSGGLSTDTQYF
d_gene: TRBD2
v_gene: TRBV4-2
j_gene: TRBJ2-3
abundance: .

CDR3nt: TGTGCCAGCAGCCCTGGGACCGGGGAGCTGTTTTTT
CDR3aa: CASSPGTGELFF
d_gene: .
v_gene: TRBV28
j_gene: TRBJ2-2
abundance: .

CDR3nt: TGTGCCAGCAGCCTCGACAGTGCTAGCACAGATACGCAGTATTTT
CDR3aa: CASSLDSASTDTQYF
d_gene: .
v_gene: TRBV28
j_gene: TRBJ2-3
abundance: .

CDR3nt: TGTGCCAGCAGTTGGGGGCGAGCGGGGGGGCCCTATAGCACAGATATGCAGTATTTT
CDR3aa: CASSWGRAGGPYSTDMQYF
d_gene: TRBD2
v_gene: TRBV27
j_gene: TRBJ2-3
abundance: .

CDR3nt: TGTGCCAGTAGTCCCCCGGACAGGGTGGGGTATCAGCCCCAGCATTTT
CDR3aa: CASSPPDRVGYQPQHF
d_gene: TRBD1
v_gene: TRBV19
j_gene: TRBJ1-5
abundance: .

CDR3nt: TGTGCCAGCAGTCCGGGACTAGCGGGAGGCCGCTCCTACAATGAGCAGTTCTTC
CDR3aa: CASSPGLAGGRSYNEQFF
d_gene: TRBD2
v_gene: TRBV27
j_gene: TRBJ2-1
abundance: .

CDR3nt: TGCGCCAGCAAGCTGGATCCGGGACAGGGAAGAGAGCAGTACTTC
CDR3aa: CASKLDPGQGREQYF
d_gene: TRBD1
v_gene: TRBV5-1
j_gene: TRBJ2-7
abundance: .

CDR3nt: TGCAGCGTTGAAGGGCCTCTTGGTTCCACTGAAGCTTTCTTT
CDR3aa: CSVEGPLGSTEAFF
d_gene: .
v_gene: TRBV29-1
j_gene: TRBJ1-1
abundance: .

CDR3nt: TGTGCCAGTACCCCAGGGGATCGGTTGGCTGAAGCTTTCTTT
CDR3aa: CASTPGDRLAEAFF
d_gene: .
v_gene: TRBV19
j_gene: TRBJ1-1
abundance: few

CDR3nt: TGTGCCAGCAGCGTAGCAGGGAGGAGCACTGAAGCTTTCTTT
CDR3aa: CASSVAGRSTEAFF
d_gene: .
v_gene: TRBV9
j_gene: TRBJ1-1
abundance: .

CDR3nt: TGTGCCAGCAGCTTAGGGGGCCTCGTTGCGTGGGGGACCCAGTACTTC
CDR3aa: CASSLGGLVAWGTQYF
d_gene: .
v_gene: TRBV7-6
j_gene: TRBJ2-5
abundance: .

CDR3nt: TGTGCCAGCGCCCCGGGATACTCCTACGAGCAGTACTTC
CDR3aa: CASAPGYSYEQYF
d_gene: .
v_gene: TRBV19
j_gene: TRBJ2-7
abundance: .

CDR3nt: TGTGCCAGCAGCCAAATCCGGGGCCAGTCCACCTACGAGCAGTACTTC
CDR3aa: CASSQIRGQSTYEQYF
d_gene: .
v_gene: TRBV7-9
j_gene: TRBJ2-7
abundance: .

CDR3nt: TGCGCCAGCTGTACAGGGAATAGTGCAGCTAACTATGGCTACACCTTC
CDR3aa: CASCTGNSAANYGYTF
d_gene: .
v_gene: TRBV23-1
j_gene: TRBJ1-2
abundance: once

CDR3nt: TGTGCCAGCAGTCCTGCACTCCCGGGACAGGGGGCGGGCAATCAGCCCCAGCATTTT
CDR3aa: CASSPALPGQGAGNQPQHF
d_gene: TRBD1
v_gene: TRBV27
j_gene: TRBJ1-5
abundance: once

CDR3nt: TGTGCCAGCAGTCCGGGGGTGTCTCACACAGATACGCAGTATTTT
CDR3aa: CASSPGVSHTDTQYF
d_gene: .
v_gene: TRBV6-6
j_gene: TRBJ2-3
abundance: .

CDR3nt: TGTGCCAGCAGCGTACGCGGGAGTAAGACCCAGTACTTC
CDR3aa: CASSVRGSKTQYF
d_gene: TRBD2
v_gene: TRBV9
j_gene: TRBJ2-5
abundance: .

CDR3nt: TGTGCCAGCAGCTTCGGGGGCGGCACTGAAGCTTTCTTT
CDR3aa: CASSFGGGTEAFF
d_gene: .
v_gene: TRBV7-2
j_gene: TRBJ1-1
abundance: .

CDR3nt: TGTGCCAGCAGGACGGGGGACCTAAACACTGAAGCTTTCTTT
CDR3aa: CASRTGDLNTEAFF
d_gene: .
v_gene: TRBV28
j_gene: TRBJ1-1
abundance: .

CDR3nt: TGTGCCAGCAGCCCGAGTGTACAATGGGAAAAACTGTTTTTT
CDR3aa: CASSPSVQWEKLFF
d_gene: .
v_gene: TRBV5-5
j_gene: TRBJ1-4
abundance: .

CDR3nt: TGCGCCAGCAGTGACCGCCCCGGGGGAGGAACCTACGAGCAGTACTTC
CDR3aa: CASSDRPGGGTYEQYF
d_gene: .
v_gene: TRBV10-1
j_gene: TRBJ2-7
abundance: few

CDR3nt: TGTGCCAGCAGCCAAGATCTCATCAATGAGCAGTTCTTC
CDR3aa: CASSQDLINEQFF
d_gene: .
v_gene: TRBV4-2
j_gene: TRBJ2-1
abundance: .

CDR3nt: TGTGCCAGCGGAGGACTGGCCAATGAGCAGTTCTTC
CDR3aa: CASGGLANEQFF
d_gene: .
v_gene: TRBV27
j_gene: TRBJ2-1
abundance: .

CDR3nt: TGTGCCAGCAGCAGCGTTGGGACCCCTAATGAAAAACTGTTTTTT
CDR3aa: CASSSVGTPNEKLFF
d_gene: .
v_gene: TRBV5-5
j_gene: TRBJ1-4
abundance: .

CDR3nt: TGTGCCAGCAGCTTTGGGGTCACTGAAGCTTTCTTT
CDR3aa: CASSFGVTEAFF
d_gene: .
v_gene: TRBV7-9
j_gene: TRBJ1-1
abundance: .

CDR3nt: TGCGCCAGCATGGCCCTAGCGGGGGCCACAGATACGCAGTATTTT
CDR3aa: CASMALAGATDTQYF
d_gene: TRBD2
v_gene: TRBV4-1
j_gene: TRBJ2-3
abundance: .

CDR3nt: TGTGCCAGCAGCTTAAAGAACGAAAAACTGTTTTTT
CDR3aa: CASSLKNEKLFF
d_gene: .
v_gene: TRBV7-9
j_gene: TRBJ1-4
abundance: .

CDR3nt: TGTGCCAGCACCTCCTCGCCAGGGGTCTACAATGAGCAGTTCTTC
CDR3aa: CASTSSPGVYNEQFF
d_gene: .
v_gene: TRBV7-2
j_gene: TRBJ2-1
abundance: .

CDR3nt: TGTGCCAGCAGCTTATGGCAGGGGCCGAACTACGAGCAGTACTTC
CDR3aa: CASSLWQGPNYEQYF
d_gene: .
v_gene: TRBV11-2
j_gene: TRBJ2-7
abundance: .